The 18 T cell receptor beta chains below come from one sample, sequenced in a study of blood T cell repertoires in COVID-19. TCRdb's table, derived via immunoSEQ multiplex PCR, lists solely in-frame clones and lacks some. The table has some 340,000 clones, more than 90% seen once. Sequences were obtained from PBMCs or T cells enriched from blood (not recorded which). Receptors were obtained from a woman in her 30s who had been exposed to COVID-19.

The chain recombines TRBV6-5 with TRBJ1-3; no reliable D call. Trimming stripped 4 bases from V and 0 bases from J, with 10 bases between. Germline CDR1 and CDR2: MNHEY and SVGAGI. The CDR3 length is 15 residues. The chain's CDR3 is CASSFRRSSGNTIYF. CDR3 nucleotide sequence: TGTGCCAGCAGTTTCAGGCGCAGCTCTGGAAACACCATATATTTT.

This clone was picked up a small number of times. The chain links TRBV2 to TRBJ2-1; 7 bases fit TRBD2. Germline V gene lookup returns CDR1 SNHLY and CDR2 FYNNEI. Losses at the gene ends were 4 bases for V and 10 bases for J; bases not matched to a gene: 4. This CDR3 is 12 amino acids long. This CDR3 reads CASSGVGGEQFF. CDR3 coding DNA: TGTGCCAGCAGTGGAGTCGGGGGGGAGCAGTTCTTC.

This clone was detected only a few times. This specimen includes other DNA sequences encoding the same CDR3. The chain combines TRBV5-1 with TRBJ2-7; 10 bases fit TRBD1. The CDR3 sequence is 14 residues long. The germline CDR1 and CDR2 sequences are SGHRS and YFSETQ. V lost 4 bases to trimming and J lost 1 base; unmatched junction nucleotides: 2. This CDR3 is CASSPGQGSYEQYF. The CDR3 DNA is TGCGCCAGCAGCCCGGGACAGGGGTCCTACGAGCAGTACTTC.

J is TRBJ1-2 and V is TRBV5-1; a weak D match, TRBD1 (6 bases). Per the germline V gene, CDR1 is SGHRS and CDR2 is YFSETQ. The V end lost 1 base, the J end lost 2 bases, and 15 bases lay between the germline ends. This CDR3 spans 16 amino acids. CDR3 DNA sequence: TGCGCCAGCAGCTTGACAACAGGGAAGTACAACTATGGCTACACCTTC. Amino acid sequence: CASSLTTGKYNYGYTF.

This clone was counted only a few times. The chain recombines TRBV5-6 with TRBJ1-6; 7 nucleotides match TRBD1. J gave up 9 bases and V 2 bases, and 5 bases lay outside the gene matches. The CDR3 loop spans 14 amino acids. CDR1 SGHDT and CDR2 YYEEEE come from the germline V gene. The CDR3 bases are TGTGCCAGCAGCTTAGGCAGGGGGGCTTCACCCCTCCACTTT. This codes for CASSLGRGASPLHF. Full variable domain (missing parts from reference TRBV5-6 and TRBJ1-6): DAGVTQSPTHLIKTRGQQVTLRCSPKSGHDTVSWYQQALGQGPQFIFQYYEEEERQRGNFPDRFSGHQFPNYSSELNVNALLLGDSALYLCASSLGRGASPLHFGNGTRLTVT.

This chain connects TRBV24-1 to TRBJ1-2; weak D call: TRBD1 (6 bases). V lost 9 bases to trimming and J lost 4 bases, with 14 bases between them. Germline CDR1 KGHDR, CDR2 SFDVKD. This CDR3 has 13 amino acids. Here the CDR3 DNA reads TGTGCCACCCAAGACAGGACCGCCTATGGCTACACCTTC. Protein: CATQDRTAYGYTF.

The chain joins TRBV5-4 to TRBJ2-1; the match to TRBD2 covers 13 bases. V was pared by 2 bases and J by 9 bases, with 5 bases of the junction left unmatched. The length of the CDR3 is 15 residues. Germline CDR1 reads SGHNT; CDR2 reads YYREEE (reference sequence). This CDR3 is CASSLGLAGAGEQFF. The CDR3 DNA is TGTGCCAGCAGCTTAGGACTAGCGGGGGCGGGTGAGCAGTTCTTC.

The rearrangement links TRBV19 to TRBJ2-5; the D gene is possibly TRBD2 (6 bases). CDR3 length: 16 amino acids. Germline V CDR1 and CDR2: LNHDA, SQIVND (reference sequence). V lost 4 bases and J lost 5, with 20 bases in between. Here the CDR3 DNA reads TGTGCCAGTAGTACCCTCCGGGTGGGGGGAAGCGAGACCCAGTACTTC. It encodes CASSTLRVGGSETQYF.

The rearrangement uses TRBV6-2 or TRBV6-3 and TRBJ1-5; D is ambiguous. CDR3 length equals 16 residues. The V end was cut by 6 bases, the J end by 2 bases, with 17 bases between. Germline CDR1 reads MNHEY; CDR2 reads SVGEGT. This CDR3 reads CASSHITRRGNQPQHF. CDR3 bases: TGTGCCAGCAGCCATATTACTAGGAGGGGCAATCAGCCCCAGCATTTT.

The chain links TRBV4-1 to TRBJ1-5; D gene unclear. Germline-derived CDR1 and CDR2 are MGHRA and YSYEKL. This CDR3 comprises 14 residues. Between the trimmed V and J ends, which lost 0 bases and 8 bases, there was a span of 11 bases. The CDR3 protein is CASSQEHPAEPQHF. The CDR3 region has the DNA TGCGCCAGCAGCCAAGAACACCCGGCGGAGCCCCAGCATTTT.

The chain links TRBV19 to TRBJ1-1, with 7 nucleotides matching TRBD1. Germline CDR1 is LNHDA and CDR2 is SQIVND (reference sequence). The junction had 8 bases not matched to a gene; V was cut back by 2 bases and J by 2 bases. The CDR3 consists of 16 residues. The DNA for the CDR3 is TGTGCCAGTAGTATAAAGGGTGGAGGGGGCAACACTGAAGCTTTCTTT. As protein: CASSIKGGGGNTEAFF.

The genes are TRBV13 and TRBJ2-7, with D possibly being TRBD1 (5 bases). V lost 0 bases and J 5 bases, leaving 14 bases between the germline ends. Germline-derived CDR1 and CDR2 are PRHDT and FYEKMQ (reference sequence). The CDR3 consists of 15 residues. CDR3 protein: CASSLGAGSIDEQYF. Written as DNA, the CDR3 is TGTGCCAGCAGCTTAGGCGCAGGGTCTATAGACGAGCAGTACTTC.

The chain joins TRBV5-6 to TRBJ1-5, with 12 bases lining up with TRBD1. CDR3 length equals 18 residues. Trimming cost V 0 bases and J 0 bases; bases outside gene matches: 4. CDR1 SGHDT and CDR2 YYEEEE come from the germline V gene. In nucleotides, the CDR3 is TGTGCCAGCAGCTTGGTGGGACAGGGGGCCAATAGCAATCAGCCCCAGCATTTT. Translation gives CASSLVGQGANSNQPQHF.

This sequence joins TRBV27 and TRBJ2-1, with D tentatively TRBD1 (6 bases). The germline V and J ends were trimmed by 8 bases and 7 bases, with 24 bases remaining between them. The CDR3 sequence is 16 residues long. Germline lookup yields CDR1 MNHEY and CDR2 SMNVEV (reference sequence). Written as DNA, the CDR3 is TGTGCCAGCGGGGACGCCGGGACACCTCTACGGAATGAGCAGTTCTTC. Protein sequence: CASGDAGTPLRNEQFF.

The rearrangement uses TRBV2 and TRBJ1-2; tentative D call: TRBD1 (6 bases). The V gene lost 4 bases and the J gene lost 4 bases, with 13 bases spanning the gap. Germline lookup yields CDR1 SNHLY and CDR2 FYNNEI. There are 14 residues in the CDR3. CDR3 sequence reads: CASSVGGVGYGYTF. CDR3 nucleotides: TGTGCCAGCAGTGTAGGGGGGGTCGGCTATGGCTACACCTTC.

The V and J genes are TRBV7-2 and TRBJ1-2; D is unresolved. V shed 1 base and J shed 5 bases, with 20 bases lying between them. Germline assignment: CDR1 SGHTA and CDR2 FQGNSA. The CDR3 spans 17 residues. CDR3 nucleotides: TGTGCCAGCAGCTTAGTTGCAGTGGGTTTCGGGAGGTATGGCTACACCTTC. Protein sequence: CASSLVAVGFGRYGYTF.

This clone was recorded only once. The gene calls are TRBV4-1 and TRBJ2-1, with D possibly being TRBD1 (5 bases). From germline, CDR1 is MGHRA and CDR2 YSYEKL. There are 15 residues in the CDR3. Trimming took off 4 bases at V and 0 bases at J, with 10 bases between the two ends. The CDR3 DNA sequence: TGCGCCAGCAGCCCACATCAGGGCTCCTACAATGAGCAGTTCTTC. Encoded protein: CASSPHQGSYNEQFF.

The genes are TRBV4-2 and TRBJ1-1, with TRBD1 identical over 10 bases. There are 17 residues in the CDR3. Germline CDR1 is LGHNA and CDR2 is YNFKEQ. V was clipped by 5 bases and J by 1 base; unmatched bases: 10. In DNA, the CDR3 is TGTGCCAGCAGCGCGTGGGGGACAGGGGATCAGAACACTGAAGCTTTCTTT. This gives the protein CASSAWGTGDQNTEAFF.